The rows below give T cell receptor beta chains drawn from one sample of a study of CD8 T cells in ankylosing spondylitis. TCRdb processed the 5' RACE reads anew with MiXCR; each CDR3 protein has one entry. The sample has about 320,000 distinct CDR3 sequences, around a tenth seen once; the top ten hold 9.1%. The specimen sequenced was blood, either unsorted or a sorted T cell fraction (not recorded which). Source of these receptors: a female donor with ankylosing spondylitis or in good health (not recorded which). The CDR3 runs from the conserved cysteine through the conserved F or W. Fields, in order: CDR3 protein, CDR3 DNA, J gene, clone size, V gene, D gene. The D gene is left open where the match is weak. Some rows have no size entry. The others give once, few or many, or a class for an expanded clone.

CASSEREQYF	TGTGCCAGCAGCGAGCGAGAGCAGTACTTC	TRBJ2-7	.	TRBV9	.
CASSFGGPGTDTQYF	TGCGCCAGCAGCTTCGGAGGGCCAGGCACAGATACGCAGTATTTT	TRBJ2-3	many	TRBV5-1	.
CASSQGLAGGVEQFF	TGCGCCAGCAGCCAGGGACTAGCGGGAGGGGTTGAGCAGTTCTTC	TRBJ2-1	.	TRBV5-1	TRBD2
CASSLPDRAERGYEQYF	TGTGCCAGCAGCTTACCCGACCGGGCGGAACGGGGCTACGAGCAGTACTTC	TRBJ2-7	.	TRBV28	.
CASHRDRNSPLHF	TGTGCCAGCCACCGGGACAGAAATTCACCCCTCCACTTT	TRBJ1-6	few	TRBV3-1	TRBD1
CASRWGNHEQFF	TGTGCCAGCAGGTGGGGCAACCATGAGCAGTTCTTC	TRBJ2-1	few	TRBV12-3/TRBV12-4	.
CASSLYQGLATKTQYF	TGTGCCAGCAGCCTTTATCAGGGACTAGCGACGAAGACCCAGTACTTC	TRBJ2-5	.	TRBV11-2	TRBD2
CAGSVRTGNNQPQHF	TGTGCCGGCAGCGTCCGGACAGGGAACAATCAGCCCCAGCATTTT	TRBJ1-5	.	TRBV7-2	TRBD1
CAISGLTGGSDDTQYF	TGTGCCATCAGCGGACTGACAGGGGGATCCGATGATACGCAGTATTTT	TRBJ2-3	.	TRBV10-3	TRBD1
CSASLGSAGNEQFF	TGCAGTGCTTCTTTGGGCTCCGCTGGGAATGAGCAGTTCTTC	TRBJ2-1	many	TRBV20-1	.
CASSPSWLASNEQFF	TGTGCCAGCAGCCCGTCGTGGCTAGCCAGCAATGAGCAGTTCTTC	TRBJ2-1	.	TRBV27	.
CATSRAGGPSNEQFF	TGTGCCACCAGCAGGGCGGGGGGGCCCTCCAATGAGCAGTTCTTC	TRBJ2-1	.	TRBV15	TRBD2
CASMRKEDQPQHF	TGTGCCAGTATGAGAAAGGAGGATCAGCCCCAGCATTTT	TRBJ1-5	.	TRBV19	.
CATQDGQGGQETQYF	TGTGCCACCCAGGATGGACAGGGGGGCCAAGAGACCCAGTACTTC	TRBJ2-5	.	TRBV28	TRBD1
CATPSLQGTVGRRGYTF	TGTGCCACCCCATCCTTACAGGGAACCGTAGGACGCCGAGGCTACACCTTC	TRBJ1-2	many	TRBV10-3	.
CASSTGLGDEQFF	TGTGCCAGCAGCACAGGACTAGGGGATGAGCAGTTCTTC	TRBJ2-1	many	TRBV7-9	TRBD2